These T cell receptor beta chains were read from a single sample in a study of human T cells and chemical hapten exposure. TCRdb used MiXCR to reprocess the RACE reads, holding one entry per CDR3 protein. Found here are some 36,000 distinct CDR3 sequences, 9% to 9.5% of them singletons; the top ten hold 26%. Sequenced here: whole blood, sampled in connection with sensitization to the hapten diphenylcyclopropenone (DPC). The source is a man aged 50 to 60 with alopecia areata. Some clones in this sample may be carry-over from other donors' samples. Both conserved end residues are part of each CDR3. The order of the fields is D gene, J gene, CDR3 length, V gene, clone size, CDR3 DNA, CDR3 protein. D genes are given only for firm matches. Clone size appears in some rows only: once, few, many, or a class for an expanded clone.

D: TRBD1; J: TRBJ1-4; length: 15; V: TRBV28; size: few; DNA: TGTGCCAGCAGTTTACAGGGGGCTGCTAATGAAAAACTGTTTTTT; CDR3: CASSLQGAANEKLFF
D: -; J: TRBJ2-1; length: 11; V: TRBV10-3; size: many; DNA: TGTGCCATCAGTGATTCGGGTAGCCAGTTCTTC; CDR3: CAISDSGSQFF
D: -; J: TRBJ2-1; length: 13; V: TRBV10-3; size: -; DNA: TGTGCCATCAGTGTGGTAGAAAAGAATGAGCAGTTCTTC; CDR3: CAISVVEKNEQFF
D: TRBD2; J: TRBJ2-3; length: 15; V: TRBV6-4; size: few; DNA: TGTGCCAGCAGTGACGTAGCGGGAGGGGCATATACGCAGTATTTT; CDR3: CASSDVAGGAYTQYF
D: -; J: TRBJ2-7; length: 15; V: TRBV5-5; size: -; DNA: TGTGCCAGCAGCTTGGGCCCTGACCATTTCTACGAGCAGTACTTC; CDR3: CASSLGPDHFYEQYF
D: -; J: TRBJ2-6; length: 16; V: TRBV6-4; size: -; DNA: TGTGCCAGCAGCGCCAACCGGGACACTGGGGCCAACGTCCTGACTTTC; CDR3: CASSANRDTGANVLTF
D: -; J: TRBJ2-5; length: 11; V: TRBV30; size: many; DNA: TGTGCCTGGAGTGCCCAGGGGACCCAGTACTTC; CDR3: CAWSAQGTQYF
D: TRBD2; J: TRBJ2-7; length: 14; V: TRBV6-2/TRBV6-3; size: many; DNA: TGTGCCAGCACCGGGACTACACCTATCTACGAGCAGTACTTC; CDR3: CASTGTTPIYEQYF
D: TRBD1; J: TRBJ2-7; length: 14; V: TRBV6-1; size: many; DNA: TGTGCCAGCAGTACCCGGGACAGCCCCTACGAGCAGTACTTC; CDR3: CASSTRDSPYEQYF
D: -; J: TRBJ2-5; length: 17; V: TRBV11-2; size: -; DNA: TGTGCCAGCAGCCCATCGCGGACGGTTTTTTCACAAGAGACCCAGTACTTC; CDR3: CASSPSRTVFSQETQYF
D: -; J: TRBJ1-6; length: 13; V: TRBV5-1; size: many; DNA: TGCGCCAGCAGCTTGGAATCGGATTCACCCCTCCACTTT; CDR3: CASSLESDSPLHF
D: -; J: TRBJ2-1; length: 12; V: TRBV11-2; size: many; DNA: TGTGCCAGCAGCCTCGGGGTGGATGAGCAGTTCTTC; CDR3: CASSLGVDEQFF
D: TRBD2; J: TRBJ2-5; length: 16; V: TRBV15; size: many; DNA: TGTGCCACCAGCAAGACGACTAGCGGGGTTCAAGAGACCCAGTACTTC; CDR3: CATSKTTSGVQETQYF
D: -; J: TRBJ2-7; length: 14; V: TRBV19; size: many; DNA: TGTGCCAGTAGTAGAGGCCCGGAGGCCTACGAGCAGTACTTC; CDR3: CASSRGPEAYEQYF
D: -; J: TRBJ2-1; length: 12; V: TRBV29-1; size: many; DNA: TGCAGCGTCGACACGGACTACAATGAGCAGTTCTTC; CDR3: CSVDTDYNEQFF
D: -; J: TRBJ2-1; length: 14; V: TRBV12-3/TRBV12-4; size: -; DNA: TGTGCCAGCAGTTTACGGGATAGGGGAGCCGAGCAGTTCTTC; CDR3: CASSLRDRGAEQFF
D: -; J: TRBJ2-3; length: 15; V: TRBV20-1; size: few; DNA: TGCAGTGCTAGAGATCGACGGACTAGCACAGATACGCAGTATTTT; CDR3: CSARDRRTSTDTQYF
D: TRBD2; J: TRBJ2-1; length: 16; V: TRBV27; size: many; DNA: TGTGCCAGCAGTTTATTCGGACTAGCGGGACAGGATGAGCAGTTCTTC; CDR3: CASSLFGLAGQDEQFF
D: -; J: TRBJ2-2; length: 13; V: TRBV6-5; size: -; DNA: TGTGCCAGCAGTTTAAGTAACACCGGGGAGCTGTTTTTT; CDR3: CASSLSNTGELFF
D: -; J: TRBJ2-4; length: 17; V: TRBV14; size: few; DNA: TGTGCCAGCAGCCAAGTCCCGGCAGGTTCGATGCGAAACATTCAGTACTTC; CDR3: CASSQVPAGSMRNIQYF
D: TRBD1; J: TRBJ1-4; length: 17; V: TRBV19; size: few; DNA: TGTGCCAGTAATAGCCGGGACAGCATCGCAACTAATGAAAAACTGTTTTTT; CDR3: CASNSRDSIATNEKLFF
D: -; J: TRBJ1-2; length: 13; V: TRBV28; size: few; DNA: TGTGCCAGCATGCGGGGGGAGCACTATGGCTACACCTTC; CDR3: CASMRGEHYGYTF
D: -; J: TRBJ1-5; length: 17; V: TRBV19; size: few; DNA: TGTGCCAGTAGTATCTCCTGGGCAGGGCCCAAGAGAACGGCCCAGCATTTT; CDR3: CASSISWAGPKRTAQHF
D: TRBD2; J: TRBJ2-5; length: 12; V: TRBV12-3/TRBV12-4; size: -; DNA: TGTGCCAGTGGGCCGAGCCGGGGGGCCCAGTACTTC; CDR3: CASGPSRGAQYF
D: -; J: TRBJ2-7; length: 14; V: TRBV13; size: few; DNA: TGTGCCAGCAGCTTAGGTCAGGTAACACACGAGCAGTACTTC; CDR3: CASSLGQVTHEQYF
D: -; J: TRBJ2-7; length: 13; V: TRBV28; size: many; DNA: TGTGCCGGACAGAAGACAGCCACCTACGAGCAGTACTTC; CDR3: CAGQKTATYEQYF
D: TRBD2; J: TRBJ2-1; length: 15; V: TRBV7-8; size: many; DNA: TGTGCCAGCAGCTCCTCTAGCGGGAGCGTCAATGAGCAGTTCTTC; CDR3: CASSSSSGSVNEQFF
D: TRBD2; J: TRBJ2-4; length: 14; V: TRBV28; size: -; DNA: TGTGCCAGCAGTGAGACTAGCGGGAGGAGCATTCAGTACTTC; CDR3: CASSETSGRSIQYF
D: -; J: TRBJ2-7; length: 14; V: TRBV5-4; size: many; DNA: TGTGCCAGCAGCTTGGGAGGGTTGTCCTACGAGCAGTACTTC; CDR3: CASSLGGLSYEQYF
D: -; J: TRBJ2-7; length: 14; V: TRBV18; size: many; DNA: TGTGCCAGCTCACCACCGATACAGGGTGGCGAGCAGTACTTC; CDR3: CASSPPIQGGEQYF
D: TRBD2; J: TRBJ2-3; length: 17; V: TRBV4-1; size: many; DNA: TGCGCCAGCAGCCCGAGAGGGTCTAGCGGAGTCACAGATACGCAGTATTTT; CDR3: CASSPRGSSGVTDTQYF
D: TRBD1; J: TRBJ2-5; length: 15; V: TRBV4-1; size: -; DNA: TGCGCCAGCAGCTTTCGCGGACAGGGCATAGAGACCCAGTACTTC; CDR3: CASSFRGQGIETQYF
D: -; J: TRBJ2-1; length: 14; V: TRBV6-2/TRBV6-3; size: many; DNA: TGTGCCAGCAGTTACCCGAACAACCCCAATGAGCAGTTCTTC; CDR3: CASSYPNNPNEQFF
D: TRBD1; J: TRBJ1-1; length: 15; V: TRBV13; size: few; DNA: TGTGCCAGCAGCTCCCGGACAGGGGGGAACACTGAAGCTTTCTTT; CDR3: CASSSRTGGNTEAFF
D: -; J: TRBJ2-7; length: 14; V: TRBV19; size: few; DNA: TGTGCCAGTAGTATAAAAGGGAACTCCTACGAGCAGTACTTC; CDR3: CASSIKGNSYEQYF
D: -; J: TRBJ2-7; length: 15; V: TRBV5-5; size: many; DNA: TGTGCCAGCAGCTTCGGGGGCATAGGAGCCTACGAGCAGTACTTC; CDR3: CASSFGGIGAYEQYF
D: TRBD1; J: TRBJ1-5; length: 15; V: TRBV18; size: many; DNA: TGTGCCAGCTCACCCGGACAGGGGTCGGATCAGCCCCAGCATTTT; CDR3: CASSPGQGSDQPQHF
D: TRBD1; J: TRBJ1-1; length: 16; V: TRBV20-1; size: -; DNA: TGCAGTGCTAGAGGGCCACCCGGACAGGGAAACACTGAAGCTTTCTTT; CDR3: CSARGPPGQGNTEAFF
D: -; J: TRBJ2-2; length: 13; V: TRBV20-1; size: many; DNA: TGCAGTGCTAGAAGTGGAAACACCGGGGAGCTGTTTTTT; CDR3: CSARSGNTGELFF
D: -; J: TRBJ2-2; length: 16; V: TRBV6-2/TRBV6-3; size: -; DNA: TGTGCCAGCAGCCTCATTGCTCTAGCGTTGACCGGGGAGCTGTTTTTT; CDR3: CASSLIALALTGELFF
D: TRBD1; J: TRBJ1-6; length: 17; V: TRBV4-3; size: few; DNA: TGCGCCAGCAGCCAAGATCAACAGGGGGCGAACAATTCACCCCTCCACTTT; CDR3: CASSQDQQGANNSPLHF
D: TRBD2; J: TRBJ2-7; length: 19; V: TRBV20-1; size: -; DNA: TGCAGTGCTAGAGGTGTAGGACTAGCGGGAGGCTACTCTGGGAACGAGCAGTACTTC; CDR3: CSARGVGLAGGYSGNEQYF
D: TRBD2; J: TRBJ2-3; length: 13; V: TRBV20-1; size: many; DNA: TGCAGTGCCCTAGGACTAGCGGGAGATACGCAGTATTTT; CDR3: CSALGLAGDTQYF
D: -; J: TRBJ2-7; length: 14; V: TRBV10-3; size: many; DNA: TGTGCCATCAGTGTTAGCGGCCTCTCCTACGAGCAGTACTTC; CDR3: CAISVSGLSYEQYF
D: TRBD2; J: TRBJ2-3; length: 16; V: TRBV20-1; size: few; DNA: TGCAGTGCTAGAGACGCCCTAGCGGGAATGGTAGATACGCAGTATTTT; CDR3: CSARDALAGMVDTQYF
D: TRBD1; J: TRBJ1-3; length: 14; V: TRBV28; size: -; DNA: TGTGCCAGCAGTTTATCGGACAGGGGGGACACCATATATTTT; CDR3: CASSLSDRGDTIYF
D: -; J: TRBJ2-3; length: 13; V: TRBV18; size: few; DNA: TGTGCCAGCTCACAAGGGGTCGCAGATACGCAGTATTTT; CDR3: CASSQGVADTQYF
D: TRBD1; J: TRBJ1-4; length: 15; V: TRBV7-2; size: -; DNA: TGTGCCAGCAGACCTACCGGGACAGAGAATGAAAAACTGTTTTTT; CDR3: CASRPTGTENEKLFF
D: TRBD1; J: TRBJ1-1; length: 15; V: TRBV20-1; size: few; DNA: TGCAGTGCTAGGGCTAGGACAGGGCATAACACTGAAGCTTTCTTT; CDR3: CSARARTGHNTEAFF
D: -; J: TRBJ1-6; length: 16; V: TRBV27; size: few; DNA: TGTGCCAGCACGGTCCAGGGAATGACCTATAATTCACCCCTCCACTTT; CDR3: CASTVQGMTYNSPLHF
D: TRBD1; J: TRBJ2-7; length: 16; V: TRBV23-1; size: many; DNA: TGCGCCAGCAGTCAATCCTGGACAGGCCTCTCCTACGAGCAGTACTTC; CDR3: CASSQSWTGLSYEQYF
D: -; J: TRBJ1-6; length: 14; V: TRBV10-3; size: -; DNA: TGTGCCATCAGTGAGTCGAAAGGGAATTCACCCCTCCACTTT; CDR3: CAISESKGNSPLHF
D: TRBD2; J: TRBJ2-3; length: 17; V: TRBV7-3; size: many; DNA: TGTGCCAGCAGCTTAACGGTGGCGGGAGGGAACACAGATACGCAGTATTTT; CDR3: CASSLTVAGGNTDTQYF
D: TRBD2; J: TRBJ2-1; length: 15; V: TRBV6-2/TRBV6-3; size: few; DNA: TGTGCCAGCAGTAGCGGGAGTAACCCCTACAATGAGCAGTTCTTC; CDR3: CASSSGSNPYNEQFF
D: -; J: TRBJ2-1; length: 14; V: TRBV6-5; size: many; DNA: TGTGCCAGCAGTTACTCAGAGTACAGCGGTGAGCAGTTCTTC; CDR3: CASSYSEYSGEQFF
D: TRBD1; J: TRBJ1-4; length: 15; V: TRBV28; size: -; DNA: TGTGCCAGCAGTTCCTCCGGGACAGGGAGTGAAAAACTGTTTTTT; CDR3: CASSSSGTGSEKLFF
D: -; J: TRBJ1-1; length: 14; V: TRBV6-2/TRBV6-3; size: -; DNA: TGTGCCAGCAGCGACGGAATAATGAACACTGAAGCTTTCTTT; CDR3: CASSDGIMNTEAFF